The 17 T cell receptor beta chains below come from one sample, sequenced in a study of PD-1 blockade in classical Hodgkin lymphoma. In every patient, relapse followed autologous stem cell transplantation, while exposure to brentuximab vedotin differed. The data were produced by immunoSEQ multiplex PCR, yet TCRdb's version contains in-frame clones alone and is incomplete. The table has about 41,000 clones, roughly 80% seen once. Sequencing used peripheral blood mononuclear cells (PBMCs), obtained at baseline. Every receptor here comes from a human donor with classical Hodgkin lymphoma.

This clone was observed a handful of times. The same CDR3 can be traced to other DNA sequences in this sample. V usage is TRBV5-1 and J usage is TRBJ2-7; 10 positions agree with TRBD1. Germline-derived CDR1 and CDR2 are SGHRS and YFSETQ. CDR3 size: 15 residues. Germline trimming cut 2 bases from V and 1 base from J; bases unmatched to any gene: 3. The CDR3 spells CASSLRTGGSYEQYF. In DNA form, the CDR3 reads TGCGCCAGCAGCTTACGGACAGGGGGGTCCTACGAGCAGTACTTC.

The J gene is TRBJ2-3, the V gene TRBV28, with 7 positions matching TRBD2. The germline V gene has CDR1 MDHEN and CDR2 SYDVKM. With 8 bases clipped from V and 4 bases from J, the junction kept 3 bases outside the gene matches. There are 12 residues in the CDR3. CDR3 nucleotide sequence: TGTGCCAGCGGGACTAATTCAGATACGCAGTATTTT. This encodes CASGTNSDTQYF.

Only one count was recorded for this clone. This chain connects TRBV28 to TRBJ2-7, with 8 bases matching TRBD2. V lost 6 bases to trimming and J lost 12 bases; unmatched junction nucleotides: 4. This CDR3 has 10 amino acids. Germline loops: CDR1 MDHEN, CDR2 SYDVKM. CDR3 protein: CASSRGGWYF. The CDR3 DNA follows: TGTGCCAGCAGCCGGGGGGGTTGGTACTTC.

V gene TRBV30 combines with J gene TRBJ2-1, with D unclear. The V gene lost 0 bases and the J gene lost 0 bases, with 6 bases spanning the gap. CDR1 is GTSNPN, CDR2 SVGIG, per germline (reference sequence). The CDR3 has 14 residues. CDR3 DNA sequence: TGTGCCTGGAGTGTTAGCCTCTCCTACAATGAGCAGTTCTTC. Its protein is CAWSVSLSYNEQFF.

This clone showed up just a few times. The chain employs TRBV28 and TRBJ1-5; TRBD1 matches 8 bases. V gave up 7 bases and J gave up 6 bases; unmatched junction bases: 8. Per germline, CDR1 MDHEN and CDR2 SYDVKM. This CDR3 has 14 amino acids. For the CDR3, the DNA is TGTGCCAGCATCGTACAGGGGGGCACTCAGCCCCAGCATTTT. Translation gives CASIVQGGTQPQHF.

The chain links TRBV9 to TRBJ1-1; D call uncertain. The germline V gene encodes CDR1 SGDLS and CDR2 YYNGEE. V was trimmed by 4 bases and J by 1 base, leaving 11 bases between them. The CDR3 is 14 residues long. The CDR3 DNA reads TGTGCCAGCAGCCCTCGAACTAGGAACACTGAAGCTTTCTTT. Translating gives CASSPRTRNTEAFF.

This sequence joins TRBV30 and TRBJ1-4; D not resolved. Trimming took off 1 base at V and 5 bases at J, with 8 bases between the two ends. The CDR3 runs 13 residues. CDR1 and CDR2 (germline): GTSNPN, SVGIG (reference sequence). CDR3 loop: CAWSAGRNEKLFF. The CDR3 DNA sequence: TGTGCCTGGAGTGCCGGCAGGAATGAAAAACTGTTTTTT.

A few counts support this clone. V and J are TRBV19 and TRBJ1-1, with D possibly matching TRBD1 (6 bases). Trimming took 6 bases from V and 5 from J, leaving 10 bases between them. Germline assignment: CDR1 LNHDA and CDR2 SQIVND (reference sequence). There are 12 residues in the CDR3. Here the CDR3 DNA reads TGTGCCAGTAGCCGAGGGGGAACTGAAGCTTTCTTT. The encoded protein is CASSRGGTEAFF.

V gene TRBV4-1 combines with J gene TRBJ2-3; 7 bases agree with TRBD2. CDR1 is MGHRA, CDR2 YSYEKL, per germline. The CDR3 sequence is 17 residues long. V was clipped by 4 bases and J by 2 bases; unmatched bases: 12. The CDR3 is CASSLQAAGAFTDTQYF. The CDR3 region has the DNA TGCGCCAGCAGCCTTCAGGCCGCGGGAGCGTTCACAGATACGCAGTATTTT.

The chain joins TRBV30 to TRBJ1-1; no firm D call. This CDR3 has 12 residues. V dropped 1 base and J dropped 8 bases, with 11 bases sitting between them. Germline V gene data show CDR1 as GTSNPN and CDR2 as SVGIG (reference sequence). In DNA, the CDR3 is TGTGCCTGGAGTGGTGTAGGGATCGAAGCTTTCTTT. Translating gives CAWSGVGIEAFF.

This chain joins TRBV14 and TRBJ1-3, with D perhaps TRBD1 (5 bases). The CDR3 sequence is 14 residues long. The V and J ends lost 2 bases and 2 bases respectively, with 7 bases between them. Looked up from germline, CDR1 is SGHDN and CDR2 is FVKESK. CDR3 sequence reads: CASSQQGPGNTIYF. CDR3 DNA: TGTGCCAGCAGCCAACAGGGACCTGGAAACACCATATATTTT.

This clone has a single count. V and J are TRBV19 and TRBJ2-7, with D hard to call. The CDR3 is 11 residues long. V lost 5 bases and J 7 bases, leaving 9 bases between the germline ends. Per germline, CDR1 LNHDA and CDR2 SQIVND (reference sequence). CDR3 in amino acids: CASSALGEQYF. DNA for the CDR3: TGTGCCAGTAGTGCCCTGGGGGAGCAGTACTTC. The variable domain in full, completed from reference TRBV19 and TRBJ2-7, reads DGGITQSPKYLFRKEGQNVTLSCEQNLNHDAMYWYRQDPGQGLRLIYYSQIVNDFQKGDIAEGYSVSREKKESFPLTVTSAQKNPTAFYLCASSALGEQYFGPGTRLTVT.

This clone showed up just a few times. In the same sample, other DNA sequences code for this CDR3. V and J are TRBV7-2 and TRBJ2-5; TRBD2 agrees at 9 bases. CDR3 size: 15 residues. Germline V gene lookup returns CDR1 SGHTA and CDR2 FQGNSA. V shed 1 base and J 5 bases; nucleotides not matched to a gene: 5. Written as DNA, the CDR3 is TGTGCCAGCAGCTTAGGGGGTCTAGCGGGGGAGACCCAGTACTTC. Translating gives CASSLGGLAGETQYF.

The CDR3 region is CASDYEQYF. In DNA form, the CDR3 reads TGTGCCAGCGACTACGAGCAGTACTTC. The chain combines TRBV5-8 with TRBJ2-7; D unclear. This CDR3 has 9 residues. V gave up 7 bases and J gave up 3 bases, with 2 bases separating them. The germline V gene encodes CDR1 SGHTS and CDR2 YDEGEE. The full variable domain, its missing parts supplied by reference TRBV5-8 and TRBJ2-7, is EAGVTQSPTHLIKTRGQQATLRCSPISGHTSVYWYQQALGLGLQFLLWYDEGEERNRGNFPPRFSGRQFPNYSSELNVNALELEDSALYLCASDYEQYFGPGTRLTVT.

This clone turned up a few times. The chain uses TRBV29-1 and TRBJ2-2; no firm D call. This CDR3 comprises 14 residues. Trimming shortened V by 7 bases and J by 1 base, and 13 bases separated the two germline ends. Germline values: CDR1 SQVTM, CDR2 ANQGSEA. Here the CDR3 DNA reads TGCAGCGCCGTGGGCTATGAGAACACCGGGGAGCTGTTTTTT. Residues: CSAVGYENTGELFF.

The J gene is TRBJ2-7, the V gene TRBV7-3, with D possibly TRBD1 on 6 matching bases. The CDR3 sequence is 17 residues long. V was clipped by 5 bases and J by 6 bases, with 26 bases between them. Germline CDR1 SGHTA, CDR2 FQGTGA. CDR3 residues: CASSPTAQGPRWGEQYF. CDR3 nucleotide sequence: TGTGCCAGCAGCCCCACCGCGCAGGGGCCCAGGTGGGGCGAGCAGTACTTC.

This sequence joins TRBV7-3 and TRBJ2-1, with 9 bases matching TRBD1. The CDR3 is made up of 15 amino acids. The germline gives CDR1 SGHTA, CDR2 FQGTGA. The V segment lost 4 bases and the J segment 9 bases; nucleotides outside the gene matches: 10. The DNA of the CDR3 is TGTGCCAGCAGCTCGCTGGGACAGGGAGGAATTGAGCAGTTCTTC. Translated, it gives CASSSLGQGGIEQFF.